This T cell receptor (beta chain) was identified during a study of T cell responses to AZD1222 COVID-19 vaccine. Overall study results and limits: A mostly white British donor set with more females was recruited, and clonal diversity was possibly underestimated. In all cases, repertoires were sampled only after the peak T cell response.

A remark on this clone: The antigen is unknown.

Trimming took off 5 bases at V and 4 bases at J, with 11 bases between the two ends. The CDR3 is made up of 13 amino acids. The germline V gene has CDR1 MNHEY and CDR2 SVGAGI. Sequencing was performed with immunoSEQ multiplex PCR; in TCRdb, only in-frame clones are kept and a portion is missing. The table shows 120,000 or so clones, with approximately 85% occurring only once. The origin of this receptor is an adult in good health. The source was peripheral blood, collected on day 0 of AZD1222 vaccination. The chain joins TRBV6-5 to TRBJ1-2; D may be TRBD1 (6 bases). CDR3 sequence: CASSQGTFYGYTF. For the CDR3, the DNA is TGTGCCAGCAGTCAGGGGACCTTCTATGGCTACACCTTC.